Detailed here is one T cell receptor beta chain. Its antigen remains unidentified. These data come from a study of T cell responses to AZD1222 COVID-19 vaccine. The germline gives CDR1 LNHDA, CDR2 SQIVND (reference sequence). J gave up 6 bases and V 5 bases, and 4 bases lay outside the gene matches. CDR3 length equals 13 residues. Data came from immunoSEQ multiplex PCR; TCRdb stores just in-frame clones and leaves some out. The sample shows 150,000 to 200,000 clones, more than 85% of them seen only once. Study-level findings and limits: Clonal diversity was possibly underestimated; the donors were predominantly white British and more often female.

This material consisted of peripheral blood, taken on day 0 of AZD1222 vaccination. The chain uses TRBV19 and TRBJ1-2, with TRBD1 matching over 9 bases. The sequence was collected from an adult in good health. CDR3 protein: CASSEDRGDGYTF. CDR3 in DNA: TGTGCCAGTAGTGAGGACAGGGGAGATGGCTACACCTTC.